This entry lists 18 T cell receptor beta chains sequenced from one sample in a study of shared clonotypes between healthy human individuals. Only in-frame clones appear in the TCRdb table, and some are missing; sequencing was by immunoSEQ multiplex PCR. The sample shows about 510,000 clones, 70% to 80% of them seen only once. Material: PBMCs. The origin of the receptors is a woman between 40 and 50 years old in good health. Some clones in this sample may be carry-over from other donors' samples.

The chain recombines TRBV6-6 with TRBJ1-5; D is uncertain. This CDR3 has 14 residues. In germline, CDR1 is MNHNY, CDR2 SVGAGI (reference sequence). V was shortened by 6 bases and J by 4 bases, with 13 bases between the two germline ends. The CDR3: CASRRTAYNQPQHF. CDR3 in DNA: TGTGCCAGCAGGAGGACCGCGTATAATCAGCCCCAGCATTTT.

The V and J genes are TRBV27 and TRBJ2-1; TRBD2 might be the D (5 bases). Germline values: CDR1 MNHEY, CDR2 SMNVEV (reference sequence). This CDR3 spans 14 amino acids. Between the trimmed V and J ends, which lost 5 bases and 1 base, there was a span of 9 bases. CDR3 protein: CASSPRGSYNEQFF. CDR3 in DNA: TGTGCCAGCAGTCCAAGAGGGTCCTACAATGAGCAGTTCTTC.

The V call is TRBV7-9, the J call TRBJ2-6; 9 bases line up with TRBD1. Germline loops: CDR1 SEHNR, CDR2 FQNEAQ (reference sequence). The CDR3 runs to 15 residues. V lost 5 bases to trimming and J lost 8 bases; unmatched junction nucleotides: 7. The CDR3 DNA reads TGTGCCAGCAGCAAAGGGACAGGGTCGTCCAACGTCCTGACTTTC. It yields the protein CASSKGTGSSNVLTF. Full variable domain (rest looked up from reference TRBV7-9 and TRBJ2-6): DTGVSQNPRHKITKRGQNVTFRCDPISEHNRLYWYRQTLGQGPEFLTYFQNEAQLEKSRLLSDRFSAERPKGSFSTLEIQRTEQGDSAMYLCASSKGTGSSNVLTFGAGSRLTVL.

The chain is built from TRBV27 and TRBJ1-1; 9 bases are a match to TRBD1. The germline V gene encodes CDR1 MNHEY and CDR2 SMNVEV (reference sequence). The CDR3 length is 16 residues. V gave up 5 bases and J gave up 1 base; unmatched junction bases: 8. The CDR3 region has the DNA TGTGCCAGCAGTCCCTGGACAGGGGTGGGGAACACTGAAGCTTTCTTT. The encoded protein is CASSPWTGVGNTEAFF.

Worth noting for this clone: Other nucleotide sequences in the sample specify the same CDR3. The rearrangement uses TRBV2 and TRBJ2-5; 13 bases line up with TRBD2. Looked up from germline, CDR1 is SNHLY and CDR2 is FYNNEI. The CDR3 contains 14 residues. V shed 4 bases and J 5 bases; nucleotides not matched to a gene: 1. The CDR3 sequence: CASSGLAGGETQYF. In DNA form, the CDR3 reads TGTGCCAGCAGTGGACTAGCGGGAGGCGAGACCCAGTACTTC.

This chain uses TRBV2 with TRBJ1-5; D unclear. The length of the CDR3 is 13 residues. V lost 7 bases, J lost 0 bases, and 7 bases lay in between. CDR1 SNHLY and CDR2 FYNNEI come from the germline V gene. CDR3 residues: CASTLYSNQPQHF. The CDR3 nucleotides read TGTGCCAGCACCTTGTATAGCAATCAGCCCCAGCATTTT.

This rearrangement joins TRBV7-3 to TRBJ2-1; 10 bases match TRBD1. The CDR3 is 14 amino acids. V shed 5 bases and J 7 bases; nucleotides not matched to a gene: 5. The germline CDR1 and CDR2 sequences are SGHTA and FQGTGA. The CDR3 reads CASSRDRGRNEQFF. DNA for the CDR3: TGTGCCAGCAGCCGGGACAGGGGTCGTAATGAGCAGTTCTTC.

The CDR3 DNA sequence: TGTGCCAGTAGTATGATGGCCGGGACAGGGGGAAACCACGAGCAGTACTTC. It yields the protein CASSMMAGTGGNHEQYF. V is TRBV19 and J is TRBJ2-7, with 11 bases lining up with TRBD1. Germline V CDR1 and CDR2: LNHDA, SQIVND (reference sequence). The CDR3 is 17 residues long. V gave up 3 bases and J gave up 5 bases; unmatched junction bases: 12. Based on the CDR3 plus reference TRBV19 and TRBJ2-7, the full variable domain is DGGITQSPKYLFRKEGQNVTLSCEQNLNHDAMYWYRQDPGQGLRLIYYSQIVNDFQKGDIAEGYSVSREKKESFPLTVTSAQKNPTAFYLCASSMMAGTGGNHEQYFGPGTRLTVT.

The CDR3 DNA follows: TGTGCCAGCTCACCCGGACAGGGGGGTTCATACGAGCAGTACTTC. Amino acids: CASSPGQGGSYEQYF. The V call is TRBV18, the J call TRBJ2-5; the match to TRBD1 covers 10 bases. The DNA end lines up better with TRBJ2-7; the J call may be wrong. The length of the CDR3 is 15 residues. Looked up from germline, CDR1 is KGHSH and CDR2 is LQKENI.

This rearrangement joins TRBV30 to TRBJ2-5; D ambiguous. The J call is uncertain, as TRBJ2-7 better fits the DNA end. This CDR3 is 12 amino acids long. Germline loops: CDR1 GTSNPN, CDR2 SVGIG (reference sequence). CDR3: CAWRNFPYEQYF. In DNA form, the CDR3 reads TGTGCCTGGAGAAACTTCCCCTACGAGCAGTACTTC.

The chain couples TRBV7-3 to TRBJ2-2, with TRBD1 matching over 7 bases. With 6 bases clipped from V and 7 bases from J, the junction kept 11 bases outside the gene matches. CDR3 length equals 15 residues. Germline CDR1 SGHTA, CDR2 FQGTGA. The CDR3 sequence: CASSSTGVSGGELFF. The CDR3 DNA follows: TGTGCCAGCAGTTCCACAGGGGTCTCGGGCGGGGAGCTGTTTTTT.

The genes are TRBV7-6 and TRBJ2-7, with D possibly TRBD2 on 5 matching bases. Trimming cost V 6 bases and J 0 bases, with 15 bases left between them. Germline V gene data show CDR1 as SGHVS and CDR2 as FNYEAQ. The CDR3 is made up of 15 amino acids. The CDR3: CASSMLRELSYEQYF. Here the CDR3 DNA reads TGTGCCAGCAGTATGCTGAGGGAACTCTCCTACGAGCAGTACTTC.

The rearrangement links TRBV28 to TRBJ1-4; TRBD1 might be the D (6 bases). CDR3 length: 22 amino acids. Germline V gene data show CDR1 as MDHEN and CDR2 as SYDVKM. Trimming cost V 2 bases and J 7 bases, with 35 bases left between them. CDR3 nucleotides: TGTGCCAGCAGTTTAACGAGGCATGTGAGAATCTCGGGGGCGCAAACCCGTGAAAAACTGTTTTTT. It encodes CASSLTRHVRISGAQTREKLFF.

Only one count was recorded for this clone. V usage is TRBV6-5 and J usage is TRBJ1-1, with TRBD1 matching 7 bases. This CDR3 comprises 12 residues. Germline V lookup: CDR1 MNHEY, CDR2 SVGAGI. The J segment lost 6 bases and the V segment lost 8 bases, leaving 6 bases of the junction unmatched. For the CDR3, the DNA is TGTGCCAGCCTCGGGAGGGGGCCTGAAGCTTTCTTT. Its protein product is CASLGRGPEAFF.

The genes are TRBV4-1 and TRBJ1-4, with D perhaps TRBD1 (6 bases). Between the trimmed V and J ends, which lost 4 bases and 7 bases, there was a span of 10 bases. The CDR3 totals 13 residues. The germline V gene has CDR1 MGHRA and CDR2 YSYEKL. Written as DNA, the CDR3 is TGCGCCAGCAGCCGAGGGGGTGGTGAAAAACTGTTTTTT. Translation gives CASSRGGGEKLFF.

This clone was counted at least ten times. The chain has TRBV5-5 and TRBJ2-7; 8 bases align to TRBD2. The CDR3 contains 14 residues. J lost 3 bases, V lost 0 bases, and 2 bases had no gene match. Germline lookup yields CDR1 SGHKS and CDR2 YYEKEE (reference sequence). CDR3 DNA sequence: TGTGCCAGCAGCTTGGTCAGCGGGAGCTACGAGCAGTACTTC. The encoded protein is CASSLVSGSYEQYF.

CDR3 loop: CASKPPGTGGNTEAFF. The CDR3 bases are TGTGCCAGCAAACCGCCAGGGACAGGGGGCAATACTGAAGCTTTCTTT. The chain uses TRBV6-6 and TRBJ1-1, with TRBD1 identical over 12 bases. The CDR3 spans 16 residues. Germline V gene sequence: CDR1 MNHNY, CDR2 SVGAGI (reference sequence). V lost 7 bases, J lost 5 bases, and 11 bases stayed unmatched.

The gene calls are TRBV10-2 and TRBJ2-5; 10 nucleotides agree with TRBD1. Trimming took 10 bases from V and 0 from J; bases not matched to a gene: 5. CDR1 is WSHSY and CDR2 is SAAADI in the germline V gene. CDR3 length equals 14 residues. CDR3 sequence reads: CAKGTGAHQETQYF. As DNA, the CDR3 is TGCGCCAAGGGGACAGGGGCCCACCAAGAGACCCAGTACTTC.